The TCR beta chain under discussion was sequenced for a study of blood T cells in healthy people across ages. Remarks on this clonotype: Its antigen remains unidentified.

Points from the study as a whole: A conclusive naive versus antigen-experienced comparison was prevented by the unsorted PBMCs.

Alongside a J-beta primer mix, a sample-barcoded 5' primer served in a second PCR lasting about 7 to 12 cycles. In TCRdb, the 5' RACE reads were re-called with MiXCR into one record per CDR3 protein. The profile covers over 1.5 million distinct CDR3 sequences, with around half appearing a single time and over 2% taken by the ten largest. Germline loops: CDR1 SGDLS, CDR2 YYNGEE. Trimming pared 0 bases from V and 7 bases from J, leaving 11 bases between. The length of the CDR3 is 14 residues. The sample comprised blood. This TCR derives from a woman aged 40 to 49 in good health. The chain is built from TRBV9 and TRBJ2-1; D is unresolved. CDR3 amino acids: CASSVGLSSNEQFF. The CDR3 nucleotides are TGTGCCAGCAGCGTAGGGCTTAGTTCGAATGAGCAGTTCTTC.